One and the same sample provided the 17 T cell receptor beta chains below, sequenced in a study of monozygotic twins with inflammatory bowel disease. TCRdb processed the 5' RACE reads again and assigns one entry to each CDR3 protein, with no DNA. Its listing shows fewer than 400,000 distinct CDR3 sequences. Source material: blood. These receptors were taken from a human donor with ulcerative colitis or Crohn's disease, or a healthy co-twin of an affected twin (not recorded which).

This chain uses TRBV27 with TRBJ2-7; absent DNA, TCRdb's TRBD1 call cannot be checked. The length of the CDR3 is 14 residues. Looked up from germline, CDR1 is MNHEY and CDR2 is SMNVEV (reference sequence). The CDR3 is CASSPRDRNYEQYF.

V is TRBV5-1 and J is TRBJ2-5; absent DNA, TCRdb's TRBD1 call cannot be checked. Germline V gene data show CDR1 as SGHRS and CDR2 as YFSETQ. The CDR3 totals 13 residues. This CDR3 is CASSEGSTETQYF.

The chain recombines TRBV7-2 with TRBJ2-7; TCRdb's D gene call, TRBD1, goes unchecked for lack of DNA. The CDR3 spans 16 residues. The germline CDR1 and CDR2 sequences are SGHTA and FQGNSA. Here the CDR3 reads CASSYGTGGYRYEQYF.

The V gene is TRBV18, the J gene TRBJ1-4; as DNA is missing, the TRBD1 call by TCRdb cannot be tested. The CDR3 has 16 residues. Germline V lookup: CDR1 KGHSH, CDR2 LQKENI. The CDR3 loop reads CASSPPGTATNEKLFF. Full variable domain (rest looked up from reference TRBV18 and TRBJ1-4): NAGVMQNPRHLVRRRGQEARLRCSPMKGHSHVYWYRQLPEEGLKFMVYLQKENIIDESGMPKERFSAEFPKEGPSILRIQQVVRGDSAAYFCASSPPGTATNEKLFFGSGTQLSVL.

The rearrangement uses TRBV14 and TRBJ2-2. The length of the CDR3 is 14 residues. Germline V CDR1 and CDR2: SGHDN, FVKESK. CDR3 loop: CASSPRFGTGELFF.

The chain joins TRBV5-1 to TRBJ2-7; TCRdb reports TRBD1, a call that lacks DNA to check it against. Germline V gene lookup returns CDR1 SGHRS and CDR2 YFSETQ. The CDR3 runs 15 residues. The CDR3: CASSFLTGAGYEQYF. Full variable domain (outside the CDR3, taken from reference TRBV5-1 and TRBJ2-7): KAGVTQTPRYLIKTRGQQVTLSCSPISGHRSVSWYQQTPGQGLQFLFEYFSETQRNKGNFPGRFSGRQFSNSRSEMNVSTLELGDSALYLCASSFLTGAGYEQYFGPGTRLTVT.

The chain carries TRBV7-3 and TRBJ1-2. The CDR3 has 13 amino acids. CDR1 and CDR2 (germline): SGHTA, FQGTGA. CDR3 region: CASSPQGLGGYTF.

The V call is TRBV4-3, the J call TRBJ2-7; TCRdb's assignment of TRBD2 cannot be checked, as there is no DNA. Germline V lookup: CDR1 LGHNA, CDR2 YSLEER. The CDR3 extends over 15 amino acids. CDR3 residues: CASSQGLSGDYEQYF.

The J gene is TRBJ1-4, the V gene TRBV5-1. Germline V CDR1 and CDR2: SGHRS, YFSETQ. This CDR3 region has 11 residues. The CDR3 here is CASSPMETTTF.

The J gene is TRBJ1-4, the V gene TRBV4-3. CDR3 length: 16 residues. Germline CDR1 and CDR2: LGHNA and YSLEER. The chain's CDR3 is CASSQDRDFGGEKLFF.

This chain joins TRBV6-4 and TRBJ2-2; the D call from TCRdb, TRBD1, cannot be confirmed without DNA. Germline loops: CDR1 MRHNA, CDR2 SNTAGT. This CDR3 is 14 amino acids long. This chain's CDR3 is CARQDSPNTGELFF.

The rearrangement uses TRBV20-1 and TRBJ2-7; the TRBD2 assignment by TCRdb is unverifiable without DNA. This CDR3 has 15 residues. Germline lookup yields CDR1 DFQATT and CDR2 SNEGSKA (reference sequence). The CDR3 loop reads CSARGGLADVYEQYF.

CDR3: CASSAGHNREQYF. V is TRBV7-9 and J is TRBJ2-7; TCRdb picks TRBD1, but there is no DNA to check that call. The CDR3 is made up of 13 amino acids. Looked up from germline, CDR1 is SEHNR and CDR2 is FQNEAQ (reference sequence).

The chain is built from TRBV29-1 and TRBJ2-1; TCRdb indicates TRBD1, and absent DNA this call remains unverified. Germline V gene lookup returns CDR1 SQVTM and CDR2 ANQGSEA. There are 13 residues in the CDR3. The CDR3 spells CSVDRAPGNEQFF.

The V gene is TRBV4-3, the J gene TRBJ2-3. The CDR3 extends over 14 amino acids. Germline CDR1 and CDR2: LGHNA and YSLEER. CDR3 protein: CASSQATSTDTQYF.

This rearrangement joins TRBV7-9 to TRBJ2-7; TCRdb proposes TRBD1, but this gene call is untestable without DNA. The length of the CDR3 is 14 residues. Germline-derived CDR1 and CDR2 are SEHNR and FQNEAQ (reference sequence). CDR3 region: CASSSHDRASEQYF.

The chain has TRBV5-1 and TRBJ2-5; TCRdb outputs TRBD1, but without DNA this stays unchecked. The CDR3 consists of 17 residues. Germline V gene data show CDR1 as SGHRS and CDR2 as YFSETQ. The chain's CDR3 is CASSLSLPGSGQETQYF.